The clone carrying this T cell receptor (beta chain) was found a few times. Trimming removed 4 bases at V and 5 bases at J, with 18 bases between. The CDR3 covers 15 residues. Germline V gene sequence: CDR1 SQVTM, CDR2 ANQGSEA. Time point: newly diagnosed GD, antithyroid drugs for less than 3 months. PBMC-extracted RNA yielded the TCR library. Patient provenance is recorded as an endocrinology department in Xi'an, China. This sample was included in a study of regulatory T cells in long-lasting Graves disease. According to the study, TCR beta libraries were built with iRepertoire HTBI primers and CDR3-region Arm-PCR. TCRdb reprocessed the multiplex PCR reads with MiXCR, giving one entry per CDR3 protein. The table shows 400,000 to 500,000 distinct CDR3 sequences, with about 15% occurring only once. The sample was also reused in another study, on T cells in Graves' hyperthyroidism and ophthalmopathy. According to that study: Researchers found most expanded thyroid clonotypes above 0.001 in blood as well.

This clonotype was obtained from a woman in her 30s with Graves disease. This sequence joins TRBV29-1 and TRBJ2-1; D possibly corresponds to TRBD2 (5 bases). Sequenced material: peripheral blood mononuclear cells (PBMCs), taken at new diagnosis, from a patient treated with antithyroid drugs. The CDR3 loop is CSVANSGYPHNEQFF. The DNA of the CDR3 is TGCAGCGTTGCAAACAGCGGTTACCCCCACAATGAGCAGTTCTTC.